The clone carrying this TCR beta chain occurred many times. This specimen belongs to a study of early T cells in non-severe SARS-CoV-2 infection. From germline, CDR1 is LGHDT and CDR2 YNNKEL (reference sequence). V was shortened by 1 base and J by 6 bases, with 12 bases between the two germline ends. This CDR3 is built from 14 residues. Attachment of unique molecular identifiers to individual cDNA molecules was performed. Each CDR3 protein gets one entry after TCRdb re-called the 5' RACE reads with MiXCR. In the table there are 45,000 or so distinct CDR3 sequences, 6.1% of which are singletons. The sequencing sample was made of whole blood. V gene TRBV3-1 combines with J gene TRBJ1-1; D remains unclear. This TCR was sampled from an adult who was a healthcare worker with PCR-confirmed SARS-CoV-2 infection or an uninfected control (not recorded which). DNA for the CDR3: TGTGCCAGCAGCCAAGTGTTAGGTTACGCTGAAGCTTTCTTT. Its protein product is CASSQVLGYAEAFF.